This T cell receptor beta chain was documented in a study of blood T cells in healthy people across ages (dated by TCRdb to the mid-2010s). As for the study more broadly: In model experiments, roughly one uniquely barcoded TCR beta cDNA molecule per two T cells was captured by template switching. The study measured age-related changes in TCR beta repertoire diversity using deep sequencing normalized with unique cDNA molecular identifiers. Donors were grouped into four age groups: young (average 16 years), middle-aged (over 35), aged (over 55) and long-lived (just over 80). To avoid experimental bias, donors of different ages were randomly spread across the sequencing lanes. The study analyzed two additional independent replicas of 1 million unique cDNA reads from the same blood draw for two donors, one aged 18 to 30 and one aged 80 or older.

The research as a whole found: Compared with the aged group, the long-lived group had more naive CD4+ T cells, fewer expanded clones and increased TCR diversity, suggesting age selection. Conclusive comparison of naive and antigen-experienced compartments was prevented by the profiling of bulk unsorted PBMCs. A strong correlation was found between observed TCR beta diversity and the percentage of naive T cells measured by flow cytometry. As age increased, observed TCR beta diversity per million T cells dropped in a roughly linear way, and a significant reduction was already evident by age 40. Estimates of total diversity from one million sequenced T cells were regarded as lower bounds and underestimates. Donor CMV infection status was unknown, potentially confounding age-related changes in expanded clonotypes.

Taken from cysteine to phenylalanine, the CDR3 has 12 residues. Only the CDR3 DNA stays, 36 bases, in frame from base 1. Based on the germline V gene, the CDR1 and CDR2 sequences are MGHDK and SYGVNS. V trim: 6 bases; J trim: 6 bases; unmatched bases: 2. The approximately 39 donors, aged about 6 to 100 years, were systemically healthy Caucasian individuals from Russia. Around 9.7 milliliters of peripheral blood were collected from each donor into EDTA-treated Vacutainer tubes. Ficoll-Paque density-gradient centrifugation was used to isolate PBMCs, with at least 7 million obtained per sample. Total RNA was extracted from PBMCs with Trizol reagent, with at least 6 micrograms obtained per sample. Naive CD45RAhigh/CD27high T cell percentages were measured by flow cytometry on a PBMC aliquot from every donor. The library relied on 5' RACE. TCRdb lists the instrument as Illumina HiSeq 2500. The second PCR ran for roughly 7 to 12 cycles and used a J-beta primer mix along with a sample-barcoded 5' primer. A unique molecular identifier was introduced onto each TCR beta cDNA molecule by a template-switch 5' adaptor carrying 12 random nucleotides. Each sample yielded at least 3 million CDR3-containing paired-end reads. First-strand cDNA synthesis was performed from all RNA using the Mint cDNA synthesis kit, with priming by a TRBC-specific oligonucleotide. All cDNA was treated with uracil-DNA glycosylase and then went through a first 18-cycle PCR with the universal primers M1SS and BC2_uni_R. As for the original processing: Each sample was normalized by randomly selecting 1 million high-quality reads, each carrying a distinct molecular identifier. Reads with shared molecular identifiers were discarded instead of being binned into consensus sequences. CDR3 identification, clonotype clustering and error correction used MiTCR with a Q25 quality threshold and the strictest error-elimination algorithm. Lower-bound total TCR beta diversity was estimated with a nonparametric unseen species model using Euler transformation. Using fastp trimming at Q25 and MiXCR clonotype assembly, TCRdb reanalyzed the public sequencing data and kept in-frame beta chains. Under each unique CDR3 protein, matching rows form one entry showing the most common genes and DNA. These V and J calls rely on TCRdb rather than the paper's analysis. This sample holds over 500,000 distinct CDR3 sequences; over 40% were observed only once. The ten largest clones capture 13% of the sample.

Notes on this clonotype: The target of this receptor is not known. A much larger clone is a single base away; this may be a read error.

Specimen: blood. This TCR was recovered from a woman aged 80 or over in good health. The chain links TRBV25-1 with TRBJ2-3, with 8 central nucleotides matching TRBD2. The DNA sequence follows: TGTGCCAGCAGGGAGCGGGGGGATACGCAGTATTTT. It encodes CASRERGDTQYF.